Here is one TCR beta chain with its context. The antigen remains unidentified. V lost 4 bases and J lost 5, with 10 bases in between. This CDR3 spans 13 amino acids. CDR1 and CDR2 from the germline V gene are LGHDT and YNNKEL (reference sequence). The data originate from a study of T cell repertoires in cytomegalovirus infection. Study-wide results and limits: The ex vivo response was dominated by HLA-C-restricted CMV-specific TCR beta clonotypes.

TCRdb re-called the reads through MiXCR, storing one row per CDR3 protein. The sample has 150,000 to 200,000 distinct CDR3 sequences; 17% are singletons. The receptor was isolated from a human donor in good health (CMV status not recorded). Some clones in this sample may be carry-over from other donors' samples. J is TRBJ2-3 and V is TRBV3-1; D uncertain. Sequencing input: CD8+ T cells from PBMCs. The DNA for the CDR3 is TGTGCCAGCAGCCTAGACCTCCAAGATACGCAGTATTTT. The encoded protein is CASSLDLQDTQYF.